The TCR beta chain under discussion was sequenced for a study of blood T cell repertoires in COVID-19. Study overall: Samples came from the United States, Italy and Spain, spanning acute and convalescent COVID-19.

Original processing notes: The assay estimated nucleated cells by amplifying reference gene primers. The repertoire was sequenced with immunoSEQ multiplex PCR; TCRdb's copy has only in-frame clones and lacks some. D and trimming come from the DNA, and the V and J calls and clone size come from that table. The sample lists 90,000 or so clones; around 90% were seen once. V was pared by 5 bases and J by 2 bases, with 3 bases of the junction left unmatched. This CDR3 comprises 13 residues. Germline V lookup: CDR1 SGHAT, CDR2 FQNNGV. V is TRBV11-2 and J is TRBJ2-7; 7 bases map to TRBD2. This receptor was taken from a woman older than 75 with active or convalescent COVID-19. Sequenced input: peripheral blood. CDR3 in DNA: TGTGCCAGCAGCCCTAGCGGTACCTACGAGCAGTACTTC. Translating it yields CASSPSGTYEQYF.